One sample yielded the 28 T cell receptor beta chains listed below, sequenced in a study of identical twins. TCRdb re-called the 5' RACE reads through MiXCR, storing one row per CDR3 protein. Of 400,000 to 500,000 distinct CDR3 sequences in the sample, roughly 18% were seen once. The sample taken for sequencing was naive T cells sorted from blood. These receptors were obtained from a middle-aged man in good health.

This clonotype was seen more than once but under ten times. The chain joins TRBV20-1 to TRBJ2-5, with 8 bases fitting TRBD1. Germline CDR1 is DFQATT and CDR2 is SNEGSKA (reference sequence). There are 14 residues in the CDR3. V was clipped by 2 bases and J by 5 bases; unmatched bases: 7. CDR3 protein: CSARPRTGFETQYF. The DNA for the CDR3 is TGCAGTGCTAGACCCCGGACAGGGTTTGAGACCCAGTACTTC.

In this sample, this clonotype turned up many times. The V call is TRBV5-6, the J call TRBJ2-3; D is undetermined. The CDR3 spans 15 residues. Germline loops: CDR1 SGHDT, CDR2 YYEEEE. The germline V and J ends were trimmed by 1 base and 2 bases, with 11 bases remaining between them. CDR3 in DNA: TGTGCCAGCAGCTTGATCGAGTGGGACACAGATACGCAGTATTTT. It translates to CASSLIEWDTDTQYF.

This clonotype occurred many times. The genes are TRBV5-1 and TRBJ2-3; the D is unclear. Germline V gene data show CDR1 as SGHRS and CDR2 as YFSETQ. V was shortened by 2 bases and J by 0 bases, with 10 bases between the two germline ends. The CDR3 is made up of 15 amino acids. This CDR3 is CASSFSLDSTDTQYF. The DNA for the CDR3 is TGCGCCAGCAGCTTCTCTTTGGACAGCACAGATACGCAGTATTTT.

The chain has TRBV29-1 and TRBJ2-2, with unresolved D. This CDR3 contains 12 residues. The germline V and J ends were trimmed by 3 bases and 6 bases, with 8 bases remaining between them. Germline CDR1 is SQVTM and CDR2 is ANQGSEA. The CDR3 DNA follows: TGCAGCGTTGACGGTGGAGCCGGGGAGCTGTTTTTT. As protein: CSVDGGAGELFF.

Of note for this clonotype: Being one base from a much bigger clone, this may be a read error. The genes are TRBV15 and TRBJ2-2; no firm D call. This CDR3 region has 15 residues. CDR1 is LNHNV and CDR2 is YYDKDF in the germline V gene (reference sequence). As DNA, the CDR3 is TGTGCCGCCAGCAGAGATCGTCGGGACACCGGGGAGCTGTTTTTT. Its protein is CAASRDRRDTGELFF.

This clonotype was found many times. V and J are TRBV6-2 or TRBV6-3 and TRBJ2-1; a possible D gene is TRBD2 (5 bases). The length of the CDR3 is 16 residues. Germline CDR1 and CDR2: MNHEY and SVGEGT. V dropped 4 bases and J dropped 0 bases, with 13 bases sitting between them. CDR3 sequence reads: CASSSTGGFSYNEQFF. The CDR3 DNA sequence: TGTGCCAGCAGTTCAACGGGCGGGTTCTCCTACAATGAGCAGTTCTTC.

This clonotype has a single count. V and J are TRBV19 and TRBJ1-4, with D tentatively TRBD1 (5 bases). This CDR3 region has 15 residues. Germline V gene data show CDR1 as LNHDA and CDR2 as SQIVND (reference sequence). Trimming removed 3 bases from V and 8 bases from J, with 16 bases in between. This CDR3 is CASSIDGTRPEKLFF. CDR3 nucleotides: TGTGCCAGTAGTATCGACGGGACGCGACCCGAAAAACTGTTTTTT.

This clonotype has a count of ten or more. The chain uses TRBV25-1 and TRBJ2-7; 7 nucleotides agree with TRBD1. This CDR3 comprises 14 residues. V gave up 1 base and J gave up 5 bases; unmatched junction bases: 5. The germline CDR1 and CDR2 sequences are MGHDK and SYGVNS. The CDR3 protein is CASSESGQPNEQYF. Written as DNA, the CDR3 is TGTGCCAGCAGTGAATCGGGACAGCCGAACGAGCAGTACTTC.

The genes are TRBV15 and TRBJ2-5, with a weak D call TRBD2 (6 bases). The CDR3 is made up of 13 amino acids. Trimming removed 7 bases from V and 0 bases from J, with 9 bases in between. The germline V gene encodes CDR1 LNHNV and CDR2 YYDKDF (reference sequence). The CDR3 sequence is CATIRDYQETQYF. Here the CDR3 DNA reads TGTGCCACCATCCGGGACTACCAAGAGACCCAGTACTTC. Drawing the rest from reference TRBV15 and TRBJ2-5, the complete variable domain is DAMVIQNPRYQVTQFGKPVTLSCSQTLNHNVMYWYQQKSSQAPKLLFHYYDKDFNNEADTPDNFQSRRPNTSFCFLDIRSPGLGDTAMYLCATIRDYQETQYFGPGTRLLVL.

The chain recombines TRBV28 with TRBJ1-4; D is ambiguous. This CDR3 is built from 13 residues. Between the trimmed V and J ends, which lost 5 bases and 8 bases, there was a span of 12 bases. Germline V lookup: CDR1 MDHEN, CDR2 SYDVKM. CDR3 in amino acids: CASSGLIGEKLFF. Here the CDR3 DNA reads TGTGCCAGCAGTGGATTAATCGGAGAAAAACTGTTTTTT.

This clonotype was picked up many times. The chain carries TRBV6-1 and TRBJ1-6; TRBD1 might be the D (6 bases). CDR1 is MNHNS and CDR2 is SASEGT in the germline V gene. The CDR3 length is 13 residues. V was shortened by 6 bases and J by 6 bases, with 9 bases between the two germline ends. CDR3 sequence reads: CASRDSANSPLHF. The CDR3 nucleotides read TGTGCCAGCAGGGACAGTGCTAATTCACCCCTCCACTTT.

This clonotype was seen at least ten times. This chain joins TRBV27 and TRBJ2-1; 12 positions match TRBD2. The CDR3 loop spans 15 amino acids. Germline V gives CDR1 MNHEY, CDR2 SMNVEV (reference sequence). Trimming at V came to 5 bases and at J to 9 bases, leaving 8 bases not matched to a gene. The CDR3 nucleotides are TGTGCCAGCAGTCCTAGACTAGCGGGAGCTACTGAGCAGTTCTTC. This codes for CASSPRLAGATEQFF.

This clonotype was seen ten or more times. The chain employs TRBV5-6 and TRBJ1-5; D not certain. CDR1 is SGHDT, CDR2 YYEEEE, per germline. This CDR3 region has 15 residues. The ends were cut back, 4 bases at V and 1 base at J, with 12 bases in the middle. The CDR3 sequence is CASSLGGLSNQPQHF. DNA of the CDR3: TGTGCCAGCAGCCTAGGAGGGCTAAGCAATCAGCCCCAGCATTTT.

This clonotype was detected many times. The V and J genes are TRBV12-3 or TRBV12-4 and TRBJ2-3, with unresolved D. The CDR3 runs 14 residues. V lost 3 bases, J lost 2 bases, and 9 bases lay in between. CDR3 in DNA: TGTGCCAGCAGTTTCAGCCTAAACACAGATACGCAGTATTTT. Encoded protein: CASSFSLNTDTQYF.

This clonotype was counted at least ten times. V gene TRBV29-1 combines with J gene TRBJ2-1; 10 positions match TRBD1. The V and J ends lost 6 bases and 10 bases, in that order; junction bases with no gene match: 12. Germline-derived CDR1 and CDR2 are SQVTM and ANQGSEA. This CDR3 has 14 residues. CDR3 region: CSVARDRGEREQFF. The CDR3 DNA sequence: TGCAGCGTGGCCCGGGACAGGGGCGAAAGGGAGCAGTTCTTC.

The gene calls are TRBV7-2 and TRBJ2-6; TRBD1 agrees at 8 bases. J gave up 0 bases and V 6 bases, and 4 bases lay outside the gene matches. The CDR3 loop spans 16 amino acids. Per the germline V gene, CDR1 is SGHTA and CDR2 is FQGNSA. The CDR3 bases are TGTGCCAGCAGACAGGGGGGTACCTCTGGGGCCAACGTCCTGACTTTC. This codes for CASRQGGTSGANVLTF.

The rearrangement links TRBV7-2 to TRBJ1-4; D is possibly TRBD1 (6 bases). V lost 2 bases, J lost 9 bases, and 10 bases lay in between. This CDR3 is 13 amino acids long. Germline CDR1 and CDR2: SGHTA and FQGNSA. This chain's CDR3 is CASSLSTGQKLFF. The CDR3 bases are TGTGCCAGCAGCTTAAGCACAGGGCAAAAACTGTTTTTT.

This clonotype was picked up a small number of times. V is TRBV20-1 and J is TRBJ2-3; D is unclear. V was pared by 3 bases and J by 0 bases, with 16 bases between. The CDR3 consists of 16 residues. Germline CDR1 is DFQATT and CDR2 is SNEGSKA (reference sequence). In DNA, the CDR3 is TGCAGTGCTAGGTATGCAGGTGCGGCTAGCACAGATACGCAGTATTTT. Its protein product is CSARYAGAASTDTQYF.

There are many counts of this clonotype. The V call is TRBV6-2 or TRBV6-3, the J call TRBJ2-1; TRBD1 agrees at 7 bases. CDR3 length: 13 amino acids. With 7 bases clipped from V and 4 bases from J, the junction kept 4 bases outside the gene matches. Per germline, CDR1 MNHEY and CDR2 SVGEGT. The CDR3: CASTRDRYNEQFF. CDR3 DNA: TGTGCCAGCACTCGGGACAGATACAATGAGCAGTTCTTC.

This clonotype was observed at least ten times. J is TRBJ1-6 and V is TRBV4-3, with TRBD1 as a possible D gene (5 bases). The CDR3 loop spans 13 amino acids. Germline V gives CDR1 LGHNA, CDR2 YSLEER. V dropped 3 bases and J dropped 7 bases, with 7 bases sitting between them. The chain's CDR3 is CASSHHRNSPLHF. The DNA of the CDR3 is TGCGCCAGCAGCCATCACAGGAATTCACCCCTCCACTTT.

CDR3 loop: CASAKVAGAYEQYF. The CDR3 DNA sequence: TGTGCCAGCGCCAAGGTAGCGGGGGCCTACGAGCAGTACTTC. The chain employs TRBV6-4 and TRBJ2-7; 9 bases map to TRBD2. The length of the CDR3 is 14 residues. J gave up 2 bases and V 8 bases, and 7 bases lay outside the gene matches. CDR1 is MRHNA and CDR2 is SNTAGT in the germline V gene.

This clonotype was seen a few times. CDR3 protein: CASSLASGSPNEQFF. The DNA of the CDR3 is TGTGCCAGCAGCTTAGCTAGCGGGAGTCCCAATGAGCAGTTCTTC. This chain links TRBV7-9 with TRBJ2-1, with TRBD2 matching 9 bases. CDR3 size: 15 residues. After removal of 0 bases from V and 6 bases from J, the junction contained 3 bases not matched to a gene. From germline, CDR1 is SEHNR and CDR2 FQNEAQ (reference sequence).

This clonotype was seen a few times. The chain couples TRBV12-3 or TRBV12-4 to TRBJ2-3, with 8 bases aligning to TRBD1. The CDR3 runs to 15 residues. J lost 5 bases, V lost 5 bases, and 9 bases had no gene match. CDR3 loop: CASSRRQGSLDTQYF. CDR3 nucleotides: TGTGCCAGCAGTAGGAGACAGGGGAGTTTAGATACGCAGTATTTT.

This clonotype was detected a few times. The CDR3 DNA reads TGTGCCAGCAGATCTCCGGGACAGCTCGGCCCCAGCGCAGAAAAACTGTTTTTT. Translation: CASRSPGQLGPSAEKLFF. The rearrangement uses TRBV6-2 or TRBV6-3 and TRBJ1-4, with 7 bases that match TRBD1. This CDR3 is 18 amino acids long. From germline, CDR1 is MNHEY and CDR2 SVGEGT. Unmatched junction bases numbered 21, after V lost 6 bases and J lost 8 bases.

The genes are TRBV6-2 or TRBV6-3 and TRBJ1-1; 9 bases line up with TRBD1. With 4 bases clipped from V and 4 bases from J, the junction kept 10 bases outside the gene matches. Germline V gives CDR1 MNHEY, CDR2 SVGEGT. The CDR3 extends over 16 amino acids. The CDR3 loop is CASSWDRALSGTEAFF. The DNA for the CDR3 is TGTGCCAGCAGTTGGGACAGGGCATTATCAGGCACTGAAGCTTTCTTT.

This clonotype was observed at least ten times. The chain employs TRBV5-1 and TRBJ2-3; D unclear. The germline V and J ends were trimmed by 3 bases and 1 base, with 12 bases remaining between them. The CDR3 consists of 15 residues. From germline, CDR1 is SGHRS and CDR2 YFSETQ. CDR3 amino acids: CASSSSRPRTDTQYF. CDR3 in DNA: TGCGCCAGCAGCTCGTCCCGACCACGCACAGATACGCAGTATTTT.

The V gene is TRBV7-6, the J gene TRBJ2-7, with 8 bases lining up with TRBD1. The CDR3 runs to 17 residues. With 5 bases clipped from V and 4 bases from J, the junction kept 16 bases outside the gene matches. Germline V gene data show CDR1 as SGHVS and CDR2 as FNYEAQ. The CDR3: CASSPRLRDRNTYEQYF. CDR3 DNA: TGTGCCAGCAGCCCAAGGCTCCGGGACAGGAACACTTACGAGCAGTACTTC.

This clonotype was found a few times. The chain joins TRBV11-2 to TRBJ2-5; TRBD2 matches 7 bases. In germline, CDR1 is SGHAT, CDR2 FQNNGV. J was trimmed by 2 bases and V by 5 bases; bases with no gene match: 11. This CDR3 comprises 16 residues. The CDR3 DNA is TGTGCCAGCAGCCCAGGCGCCCTCGGGAGGCAAGAGACCCAGTACTTC. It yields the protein CASSPGALGRQETQYF.